Listed here are 27 T cell receptor beta chains from one sample, sequenced in a study of regulatory T cells in long-lasting Graves disease. This sample's time point: newly diagnosed GD, antithyroid drugs for less than 3 months. Following extraction of RNA from PBMCs, that RNA was used to make the TCR library. According to the study, TCR beta libraries were built with iRepertoire HTBI primers and CDR3-region Arm-PCR. TCRdb used MiXCR to reprocess the multiplex PCR reads, holding one entry per CDR3 protein. The table includes 200,000 to 250,000 distinct CDR3 sequences, around 21% detected once. The sample was peripheral blood mononuclear cells (PBMCs), taken at new diagnosis, from a patient treated with antithyroid drugs. Receptors originate from a female donor with Graves disease.

Comment on this clonotype: It may be a read error: a sequence one base away is much more abundant. V gene TRBV5-5 combines with J gene TRBJ2-2; D may be TRBD1 or TRBD2 (6 bases each). The CDR3 sequence is 16 residues long. The germline V gene encodes CDR1 SGHKS and CDR2 YYEKEE (reference sequence). CDR3 nucleotide sequence: TGTGCCAGCAGCCCCCCCGGGGGCGTATACACCAGGGAGCTGTTTTTT. Residues: CASSPPGGVYTRELFF.

At least ten counts were recorded for this clonotype. In DNA form, the CDR3 reads TGTGCCAGCAGCCCGGACTCCTTTTATTCACCCCTCCACTTT. It encodes CASSPDSFYSPLHF. This rearrangement joins TRBV3-1 to TRBJ1-6, with D unclear. Germline CDR1 and CDR2: LGHDT and YNNKEL (reference sequence). The CDR3 sequence is 14 residues long. V was pared by 4 bases and J by 8 bases, with 12 bases between.

This clonotype was detected a few times. Being one base from a much bigger clone, this may be a read error. The rearrangement links TRBV6-5 to TRBJ2-1, with 9 bases matching TRBD2. The CDR3 is 20 amino acids. Per the germline V gene, CDR1 is MNHEY and CDR2 is SVGAGI. CDR3 residues: CASSSPMRTSARSSYNEQSF. The CDR3 DNA reads as TGTGCCAGCAGTTCCCCCATGAGGACTAGCGCCAGGAGCTCCTACAATGAGCAGTCCTTC.

The chain is built from TRBV9 and TRBJ1-1; TRBD1 aligns across 9 bases. The junction had 9 bases not matched to a gene; V was cut back by 4 bases and J by 11 bases. There are 13 residues in the CDR3. Germline V gene data show CDR1 as SGDLS and CDR2 as YYNGEE. The CDR3 DNA is TGTGCCAGCAGCTTTACGGACAGGGGAGCGGCTTTCTTT. Its protein product is CASSFTDRGAAFF.

This clonotype has at least ten counts. The V gene is TRBV20-1, the J gene TRBJ1-2, with a possible D match to TRBD1 (5 bases). The CDR3 extends over 13 amino acids. V dropped 6 bases and J dropped 8 bases, with 19 bases sitting between them. In germline, CDR1 is DFQATT, CDR2 SNEGSKA (reference sequence). CDR3 amino acids: CSAEFRGGTGYTF. Written as DNA, the CDR3 is TGCAGTGCCGAATTCCGGGGGGGTACGGGCTACACCTTC.

This clonotype has more than one count but fewer than ten. A read error may explain this, as a much larger clone is one base away. The chain recombines TRBV11-3 with TRBJ2-3; 8 nucleotides line up with TRBD2. The CDR3 has 15 residues. Germline V gene lookup returns CDR1 SGHNT and CDR2 YENEEA. CDR3 sequence: CASSQVAGPTDMQYF. CDR3 DNA: TGTGCCAGCAGCCAAGTAGCGGGGCCCACAGATATGCAGTATTTT.

The genes are TRBV5-6 and TRBJ1-4; 8 bases fit TRBD1. The CDR3 consists of 14 residues. Per the germline V gene, CDR1 is SGHDT and CDR2 is YYEEEE. V lost 1 base and J lost 7; bases outside the gene matches: 3. CDR3 DNA sequence: TGTGCCAGCAGCTTGTTACAGGGGGGTGAAAAACTGTTTTTT. It translates to CASSLLQGGEKLFF. Variable domain in full (rest from reference TRBV5-6 and TRBJ1-4): DAGVTQSPTHLIKTRGQQVTLRCSPKSGHDTVSWYQQALGQGPQFIFQYYEEEERQRGNFPDRFSGHQFPNYSSELNVNALLLGDSALYLCASSLLQGGEKLFFGSGTQLSVL.

This clonotype was recorded many times. CDR3 protein: CASSYRRAVVNTEAFF. The CDR3 region has the DNA TGTGCCAGCAGCTACAGGAGGGCTGTCGTAAACACTGAAGCTTTCTTT. The chain couples TRBV7-2 to TRBJ1-1; weak D call: TRBD1 (5 bases). The CDR3 length is 16 residues. V dropped 4 bases and J dropped 2 bases, with 17 bases sitting between them. The germline V gene has CDR1 SGHTA and CDR2 FQGNSA.

This chain joins TRBV19 and TRBJ2-7; perhaps TRBD1 as D (6 bases). V gave up 6 bases and J gave up 2 bases, with 11 bases separating them. The CDR3 is made up of 13 amino acids. Germline CDR1 is LNHDA and CDR2 is SQIVND (reference sequence). CDR3 sequence: CASRGDRTYEQYF. CDR3 bases: TGTGCCAGTAGGGGAGACAGGACCTACGAGCAGTACTTC.

At least ten counts were recorded for this clonotype. The chain carries TRBV18 and TRBJ1-1; 9 positions agree with TRBD1. The CDR3 has 14 residues. Germline CDR1 reads KGHSH; CDR2 reads LQKENI. J gave up 4 bases and V 5 bases, and 5 bases lay outside the gene matches. The chain's CDR3 is CASSVGQGTTEAFF. CDR3 nucleotide sequence: TGTGCCAGCTCAGTTGGACAGGGGACCACTGAAGCTTTCTTT.

In the case of this clonotype: A far bigger clonotype differs at one base, so this is likely a read error. The chain recombines TRBV19 with TRBJ2-3; D remains unclear. Judging by the DNA end, TRBJ2-5 fits better; the J call may be wrong. The CDR3 is 13 amino acids. Germline V gene sequence: CDR1 LNHDA, CDR2 SQIVND (reference sequence). DNA for the CDR3: TGTGCCAGTAGTATGAGCCAGAAAAAGACCCAGTACTTC. As protein: CASSMSQKKTQYF.

This clonotype has a count of ten or more. The chain has TRBV6-5 and TRBJ1-1; D is ambiguous. The CDR3 sequence is 13 residues long. The V gene lost 0 bases and the J gene lost 7 bases, with 9 bases spanning the gap. Germline V CDR1 and CDR2: MNHEY, SVGAGI. CDR3 amino acids: CASSYSMGSEAFF. CDR3 DNA sequence: TGTGCCAGCAGTTACTCGATGGGGAGTGAAGCTTTCTTT.

In this sample, this clonotype turned up many times. This chain links TRBV10-3 with TRBJ1-1; 7 bases are shared with TRBD1. Germline loops: CDR1 ENHRY, CDR2 SYGVKD. V lost 3 bases to trimming and J lost 1 base; unmatched junction nucleotides: 8. This CDR3 has 16 residues. CDR3 in amino acids: CAISEQGFGGNTEAFF. The CDR3 nucleotides read TGTGCCATCAGTGAACAGGGGTTCGGGGGGAACACTGAAGCTTTCTTT.

This clonotype was observed at least ten times. The chain recombines TRBV7-9 with TRBJ1-1; D unresolved. With 1 base removed from V and 1 base from J, the gap between germline ends came to 7 bases. Germline V gene lookup returns CDR1 SEHNR and CDR2 FQNEAQ (reference sequence). This CDR3 is 14 amino acids long. The CDR3: CASSLGVGNTEAFF. Written as DNA, the CDR3 is TGTGCCAGCAGCTTAGGGGTGGGGAACACTGAAGCTTTCTTT.

The chain is built from TRBV3-1 and TRBJ1-2; 9 positions match TRBD1. This CDR3 is 13 amino acids long. Looked up from germline, CDR1 is LGHDT and CDR2 is YNNKEL (reference sequence). V was clipped by 4 bases and J by 6 bases; unmatched bases: 3. The CDR3: CASSPGTGHGYTF. The DNA for the CDR3 is TGTGCCAGCAGCCCTGGGACAGGGCATGGCTACACCTTC.

This chain uses TRBV7-2 with TRBJ1-3, with D perhaps TRBD1 (5 bases). The CDR3 extends over 16 amino acids. CDR1 and CDR2 (germline): SGHTA, FQGNSA. Trimming cost V 1 base and J 5 bases, with 15 bases left between them. The CDR3 sequence: CASSLGGAGIRNTIYF. CDR3 sequence (DNA): TGTGCCAGCAGCTTAGGAGGGGCCGGGATTAGAAACACCATATATTTT.

This clonotype was counted ten times or more. The chain couples TRBV11-1 to TRBJ2-7, with 7 bases that match TRBD1. Trimming at V came to 5 bases and at J to 0 bases, leaving 7 bases not matched to a gene. Germline V gene lookup returns CDR1 SGHAT and CDR2 FQDESV (reference sequence). The CDR3 loop spans 15 amino acids. The CDR3 protein is CASSPGQDFSYEQYF. The CDR3 DNA reads as TGTGCCAGCAGCCCCGGACAGGACTTCTCCTACGAGCAGTACTTC.

This clonotype was observed many times. The gene calls are TRBV20-1 and TRBJ2-7, with D possibly matching TRBD2 (6 bases). Germline assignment: CDR1 DFQATT and CDR2 SNEGSKA (reference sequence). The CDR3 is 14 amino acids. V was clipped by 6 bases and J by 5 bases, with 20 bases between them. The CDR3: CSAHRDSNRHEQYF. In DNA form, the CDR3 reads TGCAGTGCCCACCGGGACTCCAACCGGCACGAGCAGTACTTC.

The table lists this clonotype with many counts. The rearrangement joins TRBV6-1 to TRBJ2-5; D remains unclear. Trimming took 2 bases from V and 1 from J, leaving 5 bases between them. Germline values: CDR1 MNHNS, CDR2 SASEGT. The CDR3 has 13 amino acids. The CDR3 sequence: CASSEIPQETQYF. CDR3 bases: TGTGCCAGCAGTGAAATCCCCCAAGAGACCCAGTACTTC.

Regarding this clonotype: This sequence may be a read error, since a much larger clone differs from it by one base. The gene calls are TRBV4-3 and TRBJ2-7, with D tentatively TRBD1 (6 bases). The CDR3 is 13 residues long. Germline V CDR1 and CDR2: LGHNA, YSLEER. CDR3 sequence reads: CANSGQYGYEQYF. In DNA, the CDR3 is TGCGCCAACAGCGGACAGTACGGATACGAGCAGTACTTC.

The J gene is TRBJ1-1, the V gene TRBV10-3; tentative D call: TRBD1 (5 bases). The CDR3 runs to 11 residues. Per the germline V gene, CDR1 is ENHRY and CDR2 is SYGVKD. Trimming stripped 11 bases from V and 6 bases from J, with 13 bases between. In DNA, the CDR3 is TGTGCCGCACGCGGGGGGGCTGAAGCTTTCTTT. Translation: CAARGGAEAFF.

This clonotype was observed many times. The gene calls are TRBV28 and TRBJ2-7; 8 bases are shared with TRBD1. V shed 3 bases, J shed 5 bases, and the junction held 6 bases outside the gene matches. The germline V gene encodes CDR1 MDHEN and CDR2 SYDVKM. This CDR3 is 14 amino acids long. The CDR3 nucleotides are TGTGCCAGCAGTTTTGTCAGGGGGCTGCACGAGCAGTACTTC. This gives the protein CASSFVRGLHEQYF. Together with reference TRBV28 and TRBJ2-7, the CDR3 gives the full variable domain: DVKVTQSSRYLVKRTGEKVFLECVQDMDHENMFWYRQDPGLGLRLIYFSYDVKMKEKGDIPEGYSVSREKKERFSLILESASTNQTSMYLCASSFVRGLHEQYFGPGTRLTVT.

In its sample, this clonotype was seen many times. CDR3 amino acids: CASSLGSPKRYEQYF. The CDR3 bases are TGTGCCAGCAGCTTAGGTTCCCCTAAGAGGTACGAGCAGTACTTC. The V call is TRBV11-3, the J call TRBJ2-7, with D uncertain. V was clipped by 1 base and J by 4 bases, with 14 bases between them. Germline-derived CDR1 and CDR2 are SGHNT and YENEEA. The CDR3 is made up of 15 amino acids. The full variable domain, rest sourced from reference TRBV11-3 and TRBJ2-7, is EAGVVQSPRYKIIEKKQPVAFWCNPISGHNTLYWYLQNLGQGPELLIRYENEEAVDDSQLPKDRFSAERLKGVDSTLKIQPAELGDSAVYLCASSLGSPKRYEQYFGPGTRLTVT.

There are many counts of this clonotype. This chain uses TRBV7-8 with TRBJ2-7, with D perhaps being TRBD1 or TRBD2 (5 bases each). This CDR3 has 19 amino acids. CDR1 and CDR2 from the germline V gene are SGHVS and FQNEAQ. With 1 base removed from V and 1 base from J, the gap between germline ends came to 23 bases. This CDR3 is CASSLEGEWGSTSSYEQYF. DNA for the CDR3: TGTGCCAGCAGCTTAGAGGGCGAATGGGGGTCGACCTCTTCCTACGAGCAGTACTTC.

Notes on this clonotype: It may be a read error: a sequence one base away is much more abundant. This chain connects TRBV3-1 to TRBJ1-2; a weak D match, TRBD1 (6 bases). The CDR3 is 14 amino acids. Germline V lookup: CDR1 LGHDT, CDR2 YNNKEL (reference sequence). The CDR3 loop is CVSSPGTPDYGYTF. Written as DNA, the CDR3 is TGTGTCAGCAGCCCTGGGACACCTGACTATGGCTACACCTTC.

This clonotype showed up just a few times. This chain uses TRBV7-9 with TRBJ2-1; D is uncertain. Germline values: CDR1 SEHNR, CDR2 FQNEAQ (reference sequence). The CDR3 consists of 14 residues. The germline V and J ends were trimmed by 2 bases and 9 bases, with 14 bases remaining between them. CDR3 nucleotides: TGTGCCAGCAGCTTACTAGAAGGTTCGGGTGAGCAGTTCTTC. Residues: CASSLLEGSGEQFF.

This clonotype has ten or more counts. V usage is TRBV7-6 and J usage is TRBJ2-5; the match to TRBD2 covers 10 bases. The CDR3 is made up of 15 amino acids. V was clipped by 6 bases and J by 0 bases; unmatched bases: 4. Germline loops: CDR1 SGHVS, CDR2 FNYEAQ. The CDR3 loop reads CASRSLAGDQETQYF. CDR3 nucleotide sequence: TGTGCCAGCAGGTCGCTAGCGGGGGACCAAGAGACCCAGTACTTC.